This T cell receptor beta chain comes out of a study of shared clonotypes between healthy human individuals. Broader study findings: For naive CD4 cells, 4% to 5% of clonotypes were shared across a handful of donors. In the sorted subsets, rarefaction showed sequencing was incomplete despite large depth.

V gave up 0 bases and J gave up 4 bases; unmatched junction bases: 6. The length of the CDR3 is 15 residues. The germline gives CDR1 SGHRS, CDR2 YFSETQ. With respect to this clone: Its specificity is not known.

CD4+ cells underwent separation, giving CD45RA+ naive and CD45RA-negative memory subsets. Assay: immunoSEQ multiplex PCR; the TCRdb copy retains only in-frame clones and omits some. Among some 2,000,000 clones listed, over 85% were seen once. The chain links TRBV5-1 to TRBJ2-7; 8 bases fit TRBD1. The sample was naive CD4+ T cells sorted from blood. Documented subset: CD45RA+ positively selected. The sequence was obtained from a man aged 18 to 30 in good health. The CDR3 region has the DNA TGCGCCAGCAGCTTGGGCCAGGGGGCGACGTACGAGCAGTACTTC. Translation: CASSLGQGATYEQYF.